This T cell receptor beta chain stems from a study of yellow fever vaccine responses in identical twins. Study outcomes and limitations: After vaccination, twins' T cell response reportedly seemed partly convergent, partly personalized.

The CDR3 consists of 15 residues. CDR1 is DFQATT and CDR2 is SNEGSKA in the germline V gene (reference sequence). Losses at the gene ends were 6 bases for V and 0 bases for J; bases not matched to a gene: 8. Remarks on this clonotype: Its antigen is as yet unknown.

From the RT-PCR reads, TCRdb called clonotypes with MiXCR, one entry per CDR3 protein. The sample includes over a thousand distinct CDR3 sequences, approximately 80% seen only once; the top ten take around 12%. The sample was T cells from blood (PBMCs), unsorted or a sorted subset (not recorded which), taken before or after yellow fever vaccination (not recorded which). The chain uses TRBV20-1 and TRBJ2-7, with 10 bases fitting TRBD2. The sequence was obtained from a female donor who received the yellow fever vaccine. CDR3 amino acids: CSARGTSGDSYEQYF. The CDR3 region has the DNA TGCAGTGCCCGAGGAACTAGCGGGGACTCCTACGAGCAGTACTTC.